Listed below are T cell receptor beta chains from one sample, sequenced in a study of blood T cell repertoires in COVID-19. Profiling relied on immunoSEQ multiplex PCR, and the TCRdb table lists in-frame clones only, not all of them. The sample carries some 190,000 clones, around 80% recorded once. Material: peripheral blood. The source of these receptors is a man aged 60-69 years with acute or convalescent COVID-19. Each CDR3 is given with its conserved first and last residue. The order of the fields is J gene, CDR3 length, D gene, clone size, V gene, CDR3 protein, CDR3 DNA. A D gene is named only where the DNA matches it firmly. Clone size appears in some rows only: once, few, many, or a class for an expanded clone.

j_gene: TRBJ1-1
len: 18
d_gene: NA
abundance: once
v_gene: TRBV5-8
CDR3aa: CASSLNGVGAAGNTEAFF
CDR3nt: TGTGCCAGCAGCTTGAACGGGGTAGGTGCGGCGGGTAACACTGAAGCTTTCTTT

j_gene: TRBJ1-2
len: 15
d_gene: NA
abundance: NA
v_gene: TRBV12-5
CDR3aa: CASGLVPAVNYGYTF
CDR3nt: TGTGCTAGTGGTTTGGTACCGGCGGTTAACTATGGCTACACCTTC

j_gene: TRBJ1-2
len: 13
d_gene: TRBD1
abundance: NA
v_gene: TRBV11-2
CDR3aa: CASSSGTGSGYTF
CDR3nt: TGTGCCAGCAGCTCCGGGACAGGCTCCGGCTACACCTTC

j_gene: TRBJ2-3
len: 13
d_gene: NA
abundance: NA
v_gene: TRBV15
CDR3aa: CATSRVQTDTQYF
CDR3nt: TGTGCCACCAGCAGAGTTCAAACAGATACGCAGTATTTT

j_gene: TRBJ2-7
len: 13
d_gene: TRBD1
abundance: NA
v_gene: TRBV29-1
CDR3aa: CSVRTGSTYEQYF
CDR3nt: TGCAGCGTAAGGACAGGTTCTACCTACGAGCAGTACTTC

j_gene: TRBJ1-5
len: 14
d_gene: NA
abundance: NA
v_gene: TRBV6-1
CDR3aa: CASSKGHSNQPQHF
CDR3nt: TGTGCCAGCAGCAAGGGACACTCCAATCAGCCCCAGCATTTT

j_gene: TRBJ2-3
len: 17
d_gene: TRBD2
abundance: NA
v_gene: TRBV5-1
CDR3aa: CASSLGTAGGLTDTQYF
CDR3nt: TGCGCCAGCAGCTTGGGAACAGCGGGGGGGCTCACAGATACGCAGTATTTT

j_gene: TRBJ2-2
len: 15
d_gene: NA
abundance: NA
v_gene: TRBV7-8
CDR3aa: CASSLARTNTGELFF
CDR3nt: TGTGCCAGCAGCTTAGCTCGGACAAACACCGGGGAGCTGTTTTTT

j_gene: TRBJ2-3
len: 15
d_gene: NA
abundance: NA
v_gene: TRBV7-3
CDR3aa: CASSPQGGFTDTQYF
CDR3nt: TGTGCCAGCAGCCCCCAGGGCGGCTTCACAGATACGCAGTATTTT

j_gene: TRBJ2-5
len: 15
d_gene: TRBD2
abundance: once
v_gene: TRBV11-2
CDR3aa: CASSISSGGAETQYF
CDR3nt: TGTGCCAGCAGCATCTCTAGCGGGGGGGCAGAGACCCAGTACTTC

j_gene: TRBJ1-4
len: 15
d_gene: TRBD1
abundance: few
v_gene: TRBV7-8
CDR3aa: CASSLGDRGGGKLFF
CDR3nt: TGTGCCAGCAGCTTAGGGGACAGGGGAGGAGGAAAACTGTTTTTT

j_gene: TRBJ2-1
len: 15
d_gene: TRBD1
abundance: NA
v_gene: TRBV5-1
CDR3aa: CASSGGTGPYNEQFF
CDR3nt: TGCGCCAGCAGCGGTGGGACAGGGCCCTACAATGAGCAGTTCTTC

j_gene: TRBJ2-5
len: 15
d_gene: NA
abundance: once
v_gene: TRBV3-1/TRBV3-2
CDR3aa: CASSQDPRSQETQYF
CDR3nt: TGTGCCAGCAGCCAAGACCCTCGGAGCCAAGAGACCCAGTACTTC

j_gene: TRBJ2-7
len: 14
d_gene: TRBD2
abundance: NA
v_gene: TRBV10-3
CDR3aa: CAISPLAGGGEQYF
CDR3nt: TGTGCCATCTCCCCACTAGCGGGGGGTGGCGAGCAGTACTTC

j_gene: TRBJ2-5
len: 16
d_gene: TRBD2
abundance: NA
v_gene: TRBV9
CDR3aa: CASSAELAGSSQTQYF
CDR3nt: TGTGCCAGCAGCGCCGAACTAGCGGGTTCCTCCCAGACCCAGTACTTC

j_gene: TRBJ1-1
len: 16
d_gene: TRBD1
abundance: NA
v_gene: TRBV19
CDR3aa: CASSIKGGTVHTEAFF
CDR3nt: TGTGCCAGTAGTATTAAAGGCGGGACAGTACACACTGAAGCTTTCTTT

j_gene: TRBJ2-6
len: 16
d_gene: TRBD1
abundance: NA
v_gene: TRBV4-3
CDR3aa: CASSQQTGSGANVLTF
CDR3nt: TGCGCCAGCAGCCAACAGACAGGGTCTGGGGCCAACGTCCTGACTTTC

j_gene: TRBJ2-2
len: 16
d_gene: TRBD2
abundance: NA
v_gene: TRBV5-4
CDR3aa: CASSFRAGGPQGELFF
CDR3nt: TGTGCCAGCAGCTTCCGAGCGGGGGGGCCGCAGGGGGAGCTGTTTTTT

j_gene: TRBJ1-2
len: 11
d_gene: TRBD1
abundance: NA
v_gene: TRBV12-3/TRBV12-4
CDR3aa: CASSDRGGYTF
CDR3nt: TGTGCCAGCAGTGACAGGGGTGGCTACACCTTC

j_gene: TRBJ2-7
len: 14
d_gene: NA
abundance: NA
v_gene: TRBV11-2
CDR3aa: CASSQTQISSEQYF
CDR3nt: TGTGCCAGCAGCCAAACGCAGATCTCCTCCGAGCAGTACTTC

j_gene: TRBJ2-3
len: 14
d_gene: NA
abundance: NA
v_gene: TRBV5-1
CDR3aa: CASSKQGWGDTQYF
CDR3nt: TGCGCCAGCAGCAAACAGGGATGGGGAGATACGCAGTATTTT

j_gene: TRBJ2-7
len: 15
d_gene: NA
abundance: once
v_gene: TRBV7-9
CDR3aa: CASTPGGGGSYEQYF
CDR3nt: TGTGCCAGCACTCCAGGGGGCGGGGGCTCCTACGAGCAGTACTTC

j_gene: TRBJ2-2
len: 15
d_gene: TRBD2
abundance: NA
v_gene: TRBV28
CDR3aa: CASSFGTSGTGELFF
CDR3nt: TGTGCCAGCAGTTTTGGGACTAGCGGGACCGGGGAGCTGTTTTTT

j_gene: TRBJ1-5
len: 16
d_gene: TRBD1
abundance: NA
v_gene: TRBV7-9
CDR3aa: CASSFSRDSNNQPQHF
CDR3nt: TGTGCCAGCAGCTTCTCCCGGGACAGTAACAATCAGCCCCAGCATTTT

j_gene: TRBJ1-6
len: 14
d_gene: TRBD1
abundance: NA
v_gene: TRBV9
CDR3aa: CASSLGQGRPPLHF
CDR3nt: TGTGCCAGCAGCCTGGGACAGGGGCGCCCACCCCTCCACTTT

j_gene: TRBJ2-7
len: 15
d_gene: TRBD1
abundance: once
v_gene: TRBV23-1
CDR3aa: CASNRQGRFRNEQYF
CDR3nt: TGCGCCAGCAACCGACAGGGGCGTTTCAGGAACGAGCAGTACTTC

j_gene: TRBJ2-1
len: 18
d_gene: TRBD2
abundance: NA
v_gene: TRBV2
CDR3aa: CASSANAGLAGSLDEQFF
CDR3nt: TGTGCCAGCAGTGCCAACGCGGGACTAGCGGGATCCCTCGATGAGCAGTTCTTC

j_gene: TRBJ2-3
len: 15
d_gene: TRBD2
abundance: NA
v_gene: TRBV5-4
CDR3aa: CASSFSAGGTDTQYF
CDR3nt: TGTGCCAGCAGCTTTTCAGCGGGAGGTACAGATACGCAGTATTTT

j_gene: TRBJ1-2
len: 13
d_gene: TRBD1
abundance: NA
v_gene: TRBV5-1
CDR3aa: CASSLARGDGYTF
CDR3nt: TGCGCCAGCAGCTTGGCCAGGGGGGATGGCTACACCTTC

j_gene: TRBJ1-3
len: 16
d_gene: TRBD1
abundance: NA
v_gene: TRBV10-2
CDR3aa: CASGRDRPLSGNTIYF
CDR3nt: TGCGCCAGCGGCCGGGACAGACCCCTCTCTGGAAACACCATATATTTT

j_gene: TRBJ1-1
len: 16
d_gene: TRBD1
abundance: NA
v_gene: TRBV25-1
CDR3aa: CASSTRGGHRNTEAFF
CDR3nt: TGTGCCAGCAGTACCCGAGGGGGCCATAGGAACACTGAAGCTTTCTTT

j_gene: TRBJ1-4
len: 17
d_gene: NA
abundance: few
v_gene: TRBV9
CDR3aa: CASSDRDGRATNEKLFF
CDR3nt: TGTGCCAGCAGCGACCGGGACGGGAGAGCAACTAATGAAAAACTGTTTTTT

j_gene: TRBJ2-7
len: 14
d_gene: TRBD2
abundance: NA
v_gene: TRBV29-1
CDR3aa: CSVDLLREGYEQYF
CDR3nt: TGCAGCGTGGACCTCTTGCGGGAGGGCTACGAGCAGTACTTC

j_gene: TRBJ1-2
len: 14
d_gene: NA
abundance: NA
v_gene: TRBV3-1/TRBV3-2
CDR3aa: CASSQESANYGYTF
CDR3nt: TGTGCCAGCAGCCAAGAGTCAGCTAACTATGGCTACACCTTC

j_gene: TRBJ1-2
len: 15
d_gene: NA
abundance: NA
v_gene: TRBV27
CDR3aa: CASSPRGGGNYGYTF
CDR3nt: TGTGCCAGCAGCCCCAGAGGCGGGGGGAACTATGGCTACACCTTC

j_gene: TRBJ2-1
len: 16
d_gene: TRBD2
abundance: NA
v_gene: TRBV29-1
CDR3aa: CSVWGLAGSSYNEQFF
CDR3nt: TGCAGCGTTTGGGGACTAGCGGGGAGCTCCTACAATGAGCAGTTCTTC

j_gene: TRBJ1-2
len: 14
d_gene: NA
abundance: once
v_gene: TRBV6-2/TRBV6-3
CDR3aa: CASSYRPRYDGYTF
CDR3nt: TGTGCCAGCAGTTACCGCCCACGGTATGATGGCTACACCTTC

j_gene: TRBJ2-7
len: 12
d_gene: NA
abundance: NA
v_gene: TRBV7-9
CDR3aa: CASSASSYEQYF
CDR3nt: TGTGCCAGCAGCGCGAGCTCCTACGAGCAGTACTTC

j_gene: TRBJ2-5
len: 15
d_gene: TRBD2
abundance: NA
v_gene: TRBV5-1
CDR3aa: CASSDTLAGVETQYF
CDR3nt: TGCGCCAGCAGCGATACCCTAGCGGGTGTGGAGACCCAGTACTTC

j_gene: TRBJ1-1
len: 15
d_gene: NA
abundance: NA
v_gene: TRBV24-1
CDR3aa: CATSDLRRGKTEAFF
CDR3nt: TGTGCCACCAGTGATTTAAGGCGGGGGAAAACTGAAGCTTTCTTT

j_gene: TRBJ2-1
len: 16
d_gene: TRBD2
abundance: few
v_gene: TRBV7-3
CDR3aa: CASSLHYGLDSNEQFF
CDR3nt: TGTGCCAGCAGCTTACACTACGGACTAGATTCGAATGAGCAGTTCTTC

j_gene: TRBJ1-2
len: 13
d_gene: TRBD1
abundance: once
v_gene: TRBV19
CDR3aa: CASIDRANYGYTF
CDR3nt: TGTGCCAGTATTGACAGGGCCAACTATGGCTACACCTTC

j_gene: TRBJ2-5
len: 17
d_gene: TRBD2
abundance: once
v_gene: TRBV5-1
CDR3aa: CASSFSGSLNFGETQYF
CDR3nt: TGCGCCAGCAGCTTTAGCGGGAGTCTCAACTTTGGGGAGACCCAGTACTTC

j_gene: TRBJ1-1
len: 13
d_gene: NA
abundance: NA
v_gene: TRBV7-9
CDR3aa: CASTATGNTEAFF
CDR3nt: TGTGCCAGCACCGCTACCGGGAACACTGAAGCTTTCTTT

j_gene: TRBJ2-2
len: 15
d_gene: TRBD1
abundance: NA
v_gene: TRBV7-3
CDR3aa: CASSRDRGLTGELFF
CDR3nt: TGTGCCAGCAGCCGGGACAGGGGGCTCACCGGGGAGCTGTTTTTT

j_gene: TRBJ2-3
len: 16
d_gene: TRBD2
abundance: NA
v_gene: TRBV6-1
CDR3aa: CASSVGLAGGTDTQYF
CDR3nt: TGTGCCAGCAGTGTTGGGCTAGCGGGAGGTACAGATACGCAGTATTTT

j_gene: TRBJ2-3
len: 15
d_gene: NA
abundance: NA
v_gene: TRBV18
CDR3aa: CASSSPSLRADTQYF
CDR3nt: TGTGCCAGCTCATCGCCTAGCCTTCGAGCAGATACGCAGTATTTT

j_gene: TRBJ2-7
len: 12
d_gene: NA
abundance: NA
v_gene: TRBV6-6
CDR3aa: CATGRLYYEQYF
CDR3nt: TGTGCTACGGGGAGACTGTATTACGAGCAGTACTTC

j_gene: TRBJ2-7
len: 12
d_gene: NA
abundance: few
v_gene: TRBV3-1/TRBV3-2
CDR3aa: CASSLGVYEQYF
CDR3nt: TGTGCCAGCAGCCTAGGAGTATACGAGCAGTACTTC

j_gene: TRBJ1-6
len: 15
d_gene: NA
abundance: NA
v_gene: TRBV3-1/TRBV3-2
CDR3aa: CASSQTGGNNSPLHF
CDR3nt: TGTGCCAGCAGCCAGACAGGCGGTAATAATTCACCCCTCCACTTT

j_gene: TRBJ2-7
len: 12
d_gene: NA
abundance: NA
v_gene: TRBV5-1
CDR3aa: CASSLENREQYF
CDR3nt: TGCGCCAGCAGCTTGGAAAACAGAGAGCAGTACTTC

j_gene: TRBJ2-1
len: 16
d_gene: TRBD2
abundance: few
v_gene: TRBV7-2
CDR3aa: CASSLTSGGAQNEQFF
CDR3nt: TGTGCCAGCAGCTTAACGAGCGGGGGGGCGCAGAATGAGCAGTTCTTC

j_gene: TRBJ2-7
len: 15
d_gene: TRBD2
abundance: NA
v_gene: TRBV6-6
CDR3aa: CASSPGGSLSYEQYF
CDR3nt: TGTGCCAGCAGCCCCGGGGGGTCCCTCTCCTACGAGCAGTACTTC

j_gene: TRBJ1-6
len: 15
d_gene: TRBD1
abundance: NA
v_gene: TRBV2
CDR3aa: CASTGGSGENSPLHF
CDR3nt: TGTGCCAGCACAGGGGGCTCAGGGGAAAATTCACCCCTCCACTTT

j_gene: TRBJ1-6
len: 16
d_gene: NA
abundance: NA
v_gene: TRBV27
CDR3aa: CASSFWGGRGSSPLHF
CDR3nt: TGTGCCAGCAGTTTTTGGGGGGGCAGGGGAAGCTCACCCCTCCACTTT

j_gene: TRBJ1-1
len: 13
d_gene: NA
abundance: NA
v_gene: TRBV2
CDR3aa: CASRDRVGTEAFF
CDR3nt: TGTGCCAGCAGGGACAGAGTAGGGACTGAAGCTTTCTTT

j_gene: TRBJ2-6
len: 16
d_gene: NA
abundance: NA
v_gene: TRBV24-1
CDR3aa: CATSGGLISGANVLTF
CDR3nt: TGTGCCACCAGTGGCGGGCTGATATCTGGGGCCAACGTCCTGACTTTC

j_gene: TRBJ1-2
len: 15
d_gene: NA
abundance: NA
v_gene: TRBV5-1
CDR3aa: CASSLAPGTRIGYTF
CDR3nt: TGCGCCAGCAGCTTGGCCCCCGGGACAAGGATAGGCTACACCTTC

j_gene: TRBJ2-1
len: 14
d_gene: NA
abundance: once
v_gene: TRBV19
CDR3aa: CASSTVAEDNEQFF
CDR3nt: TGTGCCAGTAGTACGGTAGCGGAGGACAATGAGCAGTTCTTC

j_gene: TRBJ2-5
len: 13
d_gene: NA
abundance: NA
v_gene: TRBV6-5
CDR3aa: CASSYSYQETQYF
CDR3nt: TGTGCCAGCAGTTACTCGTATCAAGAGACCCAGTACTTC